What follows describes a single TCR beta chain. Measured with immunoSEQ multiplex PCR; TCRdb has only the in-frame clones, and not every one. The sample carries about 400,000 clones, just over 85% recorded once. CDR3 length: 14 amino acids. Germline CDR1 and CDR2: WSHSY and SAAADI. The junction had 1 base not matched to a gene; V was cut back by 3 bases and J by 5 bases. These data come from a study of blood T cell repertoires in COVID-19. Study background: There were acute and convalescent COVID-19 samples, and they came from the United States, Italy and Spain.

The source of this sequence is a woman in her 30s with active or convalescent COVID-19. The gene calls are TRBV10-2 and TRBJ2-1; 10 positions agree with TRBD2. Sequenced input: peripheral blood. CDR3 sequence: CASSEAGGNNEQFF. The CDR3 DNA is TGCGCCAGCAGTGAAGCGGGGGGGAACAATGAGCAGTTCTTC.